The clone carrying this T cell receptor beta chain was picked up a small number of times. Antigen unknown. This sample was included in a study of CD8+ T cells in alopecia areata. About the research overall: Tofacitinib administration to treated patients was oral, at 5 to 10 mg twice daily. Findings of the study overall: The study also sequences resident alphabeta T cells of normal skin in scalp samples.

The V and J ends lost 7 bases and 5 bases, in that order; junction bases with no gene match: 10. Per the germline V gene, CDR1 is SQVTM and CDR2 is ANQGSEA. The CDR3 length is 13 residues. After isolation, RNA underwent reverse transcription to generate cDNA as the sequencing template. Here immunoSEQ multiplex PCR was the method, and the copy in TCRdb shows in-frame clones only, minus some. The sample shows about 97,000 clones, roughly 41% of them seen only once. T lymphocytes (CD4+ and CD8+) were sorted from PBMCs. The J gene is TRBJ2-5, the V gene TRBV29-1; the match to TRBD1 covers 7 bases. The sample comprised CD4+ T cells sorted from blood. This receptor was obtained from a human donor with alopecia areata. The CDR3 region has the DNA TGCAGCGCTACAGGGGACCTCCAGGAGACCCAGTACTTC. It is translated as CSATGDLQETQYF. The full variable domain, in which reference TRBV29-1 and TRBJ2-5 provide the parts outside the CDR3, is SAVISQKPSRDICQRGTSLTIQCQVDSQVTMMFWYRQQPGQSLTLIATANQGSEATYESGFVIDKFPISRPNLTFSTLTVSNMSPEDSSIYLCSATGDLQETQYFGPGTRLLVL.